A single sample is the source of the 21 T cell receptor beta chains below, sequenced in a study of blood T cell repertoires in COVID-19. Some clones are missing from TCRdb's copy, which holds only in-frame ones; the method was immunoSEQ multiplex PCR. Here the sample spans under 150,000 clones, about 88% being singletons. The sample comprised peripheral blood. Receptors originate from a man aged 50 to 59 with active or convalescent COVID-19.

This sequence joins TRBV18 and TRBJ2-5; 9 positions match TRBD2. J gave up 3 bases and V 1 base, and 3 bases lay outside the gene matches. The CDR3 covers 15 residues. Germline V CDR1 and CDR2: KGHSH, LQKENI. CDR3 protein: CASSPLAGVEETQYF. The CDR3 coding sequence is TGTGCCAGCTCACCACTAGCGGGAGTAGAAGAGACCCAGTACTTC.

In regard to this clone: One end of the junction fails to match germline, which may point to a read error. This sequence joins TRBV15 and TRBJ2-1, with a weak D call TRBD2 (8 bases). CDR1 and CDR2 (germline): LNHNV, YYDKDF (reference sequence). CDR3 length equals 16 residues. CDR3 coding DNA: TGTACCACCAGCCCCCCAGGGGGACTAGTTAGGAATGAGCAGTTCTTC. As protein: CTTSPPGGLVRNEQFF.

The chain has TRBV19 and TRBJ2-3; 12 bases match TRBD1. CDR3 length: 16 residues. Trimming took 6 bases from V and 4 from J; bases not matched to a gene: 8. Germline-derived CDR1 and CDR2 are LNHDA and SQIVND (reference sequence). The CDR3 coding sequence is TGTGCCAGTAGCCCCCCGGGACAGGGGGCTGCAGATACGCAGTATTTT. Protein product: CASSPPGQGAADTQYF. Full variable domain (remainder filled in from reference TRBV19 and TRBJ2-3): DGGITQSPKYLFRKEGQNVTLSCEQNLNHDAMYWYRQDPGQGLRLIYYSQIVNDFQKGDIAEGYSVSREKKESFPLTVTSAQKNPTAFYLCASSPPGQGAADTQYFGPGTRLTVL.

The V and J genes are TRBV27 and TRBJ2-7, with 9 bases that match TRBD1. The CDR3 is 14 residues long. Trimming at V came to 5 bases and at J to 6 bases, leaving 8 bases not matched to a gene. Germline V lookup: CDR1 MNHEY, CDR2 SMNVEV (reference sequence). The CDR3 spells CASSPGTGYVEQYF. CDR3 coding DNA: TGTGCCAGCAGTCCCGGGACAGGGTATGTCGAGCAGTACTTC.

This chain connects TRBV19 to TRBJ1-5; 8 positions match TRBD1. CDR3 length: 17 amino acids. The V gene's germline CDR1 is LNHDA and CDR2 SQIVND (reference sequence). V dropped 3 bases and J dropped 1; count of bases not matched to a gene: 8. As DNA, the CDR3 is TGTGCCAGTAGTATTATGGGCAGGGGGCGAAGCAATCAGCCCCAGCATTTT. Its protein is CASSIMGRGRSNQPQHF.

This clone was observed a few times. V usage is TRBV12-3 or TRBV12-4 and J usage is TRBJ2-1; TRBD2 is a possible D gene (6 bases). The CDR3 contains 13 residues. V lost 4 bases and J lost 4, with 8 bases in between. CDR3 in amino acids: CASSWEVYNEQFF. The CDR3, as DNA: TGTGCCAGCAGTTGGGAGGTATACAATGAGCAGTTCTTC.

The chain has TRBV19 and TRBJ2-2; D is perhaps TRBD2 (6 bases). Germline-derived CDR1 and CDR2 are LNHDA and SQIVND (reference sequence). Trimming cost V 6 bases and J 4 bases, with 24 bases left between them. The CDR3 consists of 18 residues. The CDR3 reads CASSPGLLIGGATGELFF. As DNA, the CDR3 is TGTGCCAGTAGCCCGGGACTTCTCATTGGAGGGGCCACCGGGGAGCTGTTTTTT.

The V call is TRBV4-3, the J call TRBJ2-1; 10 nucleotides agree with TRBD2. In germline, CDR1 is LGHNA, CDR2 YSLEER. V was clipped by 0 bases and J by 5 bases; unmatched bases: 7. This CDR3 region has 17 residues. CDR3 sequence reads: CASSQDWGSGRHNEQFF. CDR3 in DNA: TGCGCCAGCAGCCAAGATTGGGGTAGCGGGAGGCACAATGAGCAGTTCTTC.

This chain links TRBV11-2 with TRBJ2-1; 9 bases match TRBD1. This CDR3 has 15 residues. After removal of 4 bases from V and 5 bases from J, the junction contained 6 bases not matched to a gene. Germline V gene sequence: CDR1 SGHAT, CDR2 FQNNGV. CDR3 bases: TGTGCCAGCAGCTCTGGACAGGGGTTAAACAATGAGCAGTTCTTC. This sequence encodes CASSSGQGLNNEQFF.

The chain uses TRBV4-3 and TRBJ2-7; weak D call: TRBD2 (6 bases). Trimming removed 0 bases from V and 3 bases from J, with 12 bases in between. Per the germline V gene, CDR1 is LGHNA and CDR2 is YSLEER. The CDR3 totals 15 residues. The chain's CDR3 is CASSQDWGGIYEQYF. CDR3 bases: TGCGCCAGCAGCCAAGATTGGGGCGGGATCTACGAGCAGTACTTC.

The chain joins TRBV5-4 to TRBJ2-7; weak D call: TRBD2 (5 bases). The CDR3 spans 13 residues. Germline V gives CDR1 SGHNT, CDR2 YYREEE (reference sequence). Trimming took off 4 bases at V and 3 bases at J, with 11 bases between the two ends. Here the CDR3 reads CASSRGLSYEQYF. In DNA, the CDR3 is TGTGCCAGCAGCCGTGGACTGAGCTACGAGCAGTACTTC.

This chain connects TRBV7-2 to TRBJ1-5; 7 bases are a match to TRBD1. Trimming removed 5 bases from V and 5 bases from J; junction bases left unmatched: 6. The germline V gene has CDR1 SGHTA and CDR2 FQGNSA. The CDR3 consists of 14 residues. CDR3 region: CASSVYRGHQPQHF. The CDR3 DNA sequence: TGTGCCAGCAGCGTCTACAGGGGTCATCAGCCCCAGCATTTT.

The rearrangement links TRBV5-4 to TRBJ1-6; tentatively, D is TRBD1 (5 bases). V lost 5 bases, J lost 0 bases, and 12 bases lay in between. This CDR3 contains 16 residues. Germline V gene sequence: CDR1 SGHNT, CDR2 YYREEE (reference sequence). In DNA, the CDR3 is TGTGCCAGCAGTCCGGGACTGAGCTCCTATAATTCACCCCTCCACTTT. It translates to CASSPGLSSYNSPLHF.

V gene TRBV19 combines with J gene TRBJ2-3; 15 nucleotides align to TRBD2. Germline V gene data show CDR1 as LNHDA and CDR2 as SQIVND (reference sequence). The CDR3 extends over 16 amino acids. J was trimmed by 3 bases and V by 7 bases; bases with no gene match: 5. For the CDR3, the DNA is TGTGCCAGTACCCGGACTAGCGGGAGGGCAACAGATACGCAGTATTTT. It is translated as CASTRTSGRATDTQYF.

This chain connects TRBV19 to TRBJ1-5; TRBD1 agrees at 9 bases. J was trimmed by 6 bases and V by 6 bases; bases with no gene match: 6. CDR1 LNHDA and CDR2 SQIVND come from the germline V gene (reference sequence). The CDR3 has 14 amino acids. Written as DNA, the CDR3 is TGTGCCAGTAGGACCGGGACAGGGAGTCAGCCCCAGCATTTT. Protein product: CASRTGTGSQPQHF.

The J gene is TRBJ2-1, the V gene TRBV18, with 15 bases identical to TRBD2. Germline loops: CDR1 KGHSH, CDR2 LQKENI. CDR3 length: 17 amino acids. V lost 6 bases and J lost 5; bases outside the gene matches: 8. The CDR3 DNA reads TGTGCCAGCTCCGACCCCGGACTAGCGGGAGGGAACAATGAGCAGTTCTTC. Translation: CASSDPGLAGGNNEQFF. The variable domain in full, completed from reference TRBV18 and TRBJ2-1, reads NAGVMQNPRHLVRRRGQEARLRCSPMKGHSHVYWYRQLPEEGLKFMVYLQKENIIDESGMPKERFSAEFPKEGPSILRIQQVVRGDSAAYFCASSDPGLAGGNNEQFFGPGTRLTVL.

V is TRBV18 and J is TRBJ1-2, with TRBD1 as a possible D gene (6 bases). The CDR3 runs 14 residues. Trimming left V 2 bases short and J 3 bases short, with 10 bases between. Germline CDR1 is KGHSH and CDR2 is LQKENI. CDR3 residues: CASSPAGVDYGYTF. As DNA, the CDR3 is TGTGCCAGCTCACCAGCAGGGGTCGACTATGGCTACACCTTC. The variable domain in full, with the rest retrieved from reference TRBV18 and TRBJ1-2, is NAGVMQNPRHLVRRRGQEARLRCSPMKGHSHVYWYRQLPEEGLKFMVYLQKENIIDESGMPKERFSAEFPKEGPSILRIQQVVRGDSAAYFCASSPAGVDYGYTFGSGTRLTVV.

The rearrangement joins TRBV20-1 to TRBJ1-5, with a tentative D call TRBD1 (5 bases). This CDR3 has 11 amino acids. Germline V gives CDR1 DFQATT, CDR2 SNEGSKA (reference sequence). Trimming took off 6 bases at V and 7 bases at J, with 10 bases between the two ends. The CDR3 region is CSADRGQPQHF. CDR3 nucleotide sequence: TGCAGTGCAGATCGGGGGCAGCCCCAGCATTTT.

The chain recombines TRBV2 with TRBJ1-5; D gene uncertain. Germline V gene data show CDR1 as SNHLY and CDR2 as FYNNEI. The CDR3 has 15 amino acids. V was trimmed by 3 bases and J by 0 bases, leaving 9 bases between them. CDR3 in amino acids: CASSDMSYSNQPQHF. In nucleotides, the CDR3 is TGTGCCAGCAGTGATATGTCCTATAGCAATCAGCCCCAGCATTTT. Variable domain in full (rest from reference TRBV2 and TRBJ1-5): EPEVTQTPSHQVTQMGQEVILRCVPISNHLYFYWYRQILGQKVEFLVSFYNNEISEKSEIFDDQFSVERPDGSNFTLKIRSTKLEDSAMYFCASSDMSYSNQPQHFGDGTRLSIL.

The chain carries TRBV7-9 and TRBJ2-7; 7 bases line up with TRBD2. The CDR3 runs 14 residues. V dropped 5 bases and J dropped 2; count of bases not matched to a gene: 6. From germline, CDR1 is SEHNR and CDR2 FQNEAQ (reference sequence). CDR3 sequence reads: CASSPGLVPYEQYF. CDR3 coding DNA: TGTGCCAGCAGCCCTGGACTAGTCCCCTACGAGCAGTACTTC.

The chain couples TRBV10-2 to TRBJ2-7; TRBD2 is a possible D gene (5 bases). The V end was cut by 1 base, the J end by 6 bases, with 13 bases between. The CDR3 length is 14 residues. Germline CDR1 is WSHSY and CDR2 is SAAADI. CDR3 nucleotide sequence: TGCGCCAGCAGTGAGTGGCGGGCGAAGGGCGAGCAGTACTTC. Amino acid sequence: CASSEWRAKGEQYF.